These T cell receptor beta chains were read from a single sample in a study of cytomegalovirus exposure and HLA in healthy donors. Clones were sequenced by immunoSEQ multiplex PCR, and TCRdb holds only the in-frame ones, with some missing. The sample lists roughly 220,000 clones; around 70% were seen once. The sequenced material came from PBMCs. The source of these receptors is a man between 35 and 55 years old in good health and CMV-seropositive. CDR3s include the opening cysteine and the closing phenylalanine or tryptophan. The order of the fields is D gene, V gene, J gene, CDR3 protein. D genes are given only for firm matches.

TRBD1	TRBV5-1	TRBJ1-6	CASSSGTGESGLPLHF
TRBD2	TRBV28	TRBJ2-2	CASRMSGGATTGELFF
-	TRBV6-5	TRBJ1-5	CASRPGGRSNQPQHF
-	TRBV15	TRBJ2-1	CATSRTVYNEQFF
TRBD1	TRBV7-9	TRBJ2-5	CASSPGTGLGGETQYF
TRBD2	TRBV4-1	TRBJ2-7	CASSQGSGLVYEQYF
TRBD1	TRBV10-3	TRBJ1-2	CAIMGTGAYGYTF
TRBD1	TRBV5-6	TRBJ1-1	CASTRDRVRKTEAFF
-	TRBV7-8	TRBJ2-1	CASSPLTGNEQFF
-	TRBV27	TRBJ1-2	CASSWDKAYGYTF
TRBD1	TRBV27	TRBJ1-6	CASSPTDRGNSPLHF
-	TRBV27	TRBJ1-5	CASSLNGVNQPQHF
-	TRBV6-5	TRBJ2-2	CASSREISTGELFF
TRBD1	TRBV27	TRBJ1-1	CASSSTGAEAFF
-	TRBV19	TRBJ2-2	CASSTRGTGELFF
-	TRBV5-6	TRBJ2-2	CASSRTPVATGELFF
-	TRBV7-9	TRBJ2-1	CASSTGISYNEQFF
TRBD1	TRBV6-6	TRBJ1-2	CASSGTGETSGYTF
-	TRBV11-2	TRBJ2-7	CASSRSYEQYF
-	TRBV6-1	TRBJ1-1	CASRWGGTNTEAFF